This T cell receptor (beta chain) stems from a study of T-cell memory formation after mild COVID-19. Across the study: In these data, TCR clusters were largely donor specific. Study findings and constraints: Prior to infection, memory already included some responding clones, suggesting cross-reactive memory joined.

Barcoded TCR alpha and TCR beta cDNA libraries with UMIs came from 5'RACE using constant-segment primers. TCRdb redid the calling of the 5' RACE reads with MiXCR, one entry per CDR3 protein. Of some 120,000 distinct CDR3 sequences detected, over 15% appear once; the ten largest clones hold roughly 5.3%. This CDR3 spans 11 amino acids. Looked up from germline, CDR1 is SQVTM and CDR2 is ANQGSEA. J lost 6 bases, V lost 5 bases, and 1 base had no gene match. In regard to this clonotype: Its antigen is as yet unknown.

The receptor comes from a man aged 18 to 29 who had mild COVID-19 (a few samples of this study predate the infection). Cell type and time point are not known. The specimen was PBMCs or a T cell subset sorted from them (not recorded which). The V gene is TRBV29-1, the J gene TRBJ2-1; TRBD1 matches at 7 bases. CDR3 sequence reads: CSVHRGNEQFF. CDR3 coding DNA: TGCAGCGTTCACAGGGGCAATGAGCAGTTCTTC.